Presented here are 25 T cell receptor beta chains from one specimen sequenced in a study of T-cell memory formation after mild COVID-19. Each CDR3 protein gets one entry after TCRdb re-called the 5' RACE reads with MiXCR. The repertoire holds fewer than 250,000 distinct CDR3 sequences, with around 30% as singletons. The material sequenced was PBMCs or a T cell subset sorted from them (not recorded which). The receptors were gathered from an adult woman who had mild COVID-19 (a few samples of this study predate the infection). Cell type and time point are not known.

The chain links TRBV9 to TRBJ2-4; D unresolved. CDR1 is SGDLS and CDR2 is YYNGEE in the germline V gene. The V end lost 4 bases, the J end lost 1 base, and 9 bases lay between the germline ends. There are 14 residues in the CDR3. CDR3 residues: CASSSRWAKNIQYF. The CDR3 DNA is TGTGCCAGCAGCTCTCGATGGGCCAAAAACATTCAGTACTTC.

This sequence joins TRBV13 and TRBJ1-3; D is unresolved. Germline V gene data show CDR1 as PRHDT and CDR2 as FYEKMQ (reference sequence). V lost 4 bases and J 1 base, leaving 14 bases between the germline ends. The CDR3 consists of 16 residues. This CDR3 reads CASSSVRWGSGNTIYF. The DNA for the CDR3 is TGTGCCAGCAGCTCCGTTCGCTGGGGTTCTGGAAACACCATATATTTT.

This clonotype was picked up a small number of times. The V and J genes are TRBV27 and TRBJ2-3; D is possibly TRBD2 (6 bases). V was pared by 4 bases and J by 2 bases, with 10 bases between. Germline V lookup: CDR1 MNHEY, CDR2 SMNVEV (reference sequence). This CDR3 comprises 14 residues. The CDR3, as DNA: TGTGCCAGCAGTTGGGCGGGGAACACAGATACGCAGTATTTT. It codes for CASSWAGNTDTQYF.

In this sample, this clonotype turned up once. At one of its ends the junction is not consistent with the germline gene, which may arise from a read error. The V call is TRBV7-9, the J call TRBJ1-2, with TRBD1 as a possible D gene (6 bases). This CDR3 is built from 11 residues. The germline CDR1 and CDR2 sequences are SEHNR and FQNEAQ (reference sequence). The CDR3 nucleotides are TGTGCCAGCAGAACCGGACAGTTCTTCCGTTTC. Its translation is CASRTGQFFRF.

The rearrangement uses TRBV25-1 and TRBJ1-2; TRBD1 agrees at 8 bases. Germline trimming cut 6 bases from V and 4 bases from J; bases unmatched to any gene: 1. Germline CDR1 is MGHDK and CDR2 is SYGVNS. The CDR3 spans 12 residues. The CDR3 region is CASRTGVYGYTF. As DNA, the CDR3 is TGTGCCAGCAGGACAGGGGTCTATGGCTACACCTTC.

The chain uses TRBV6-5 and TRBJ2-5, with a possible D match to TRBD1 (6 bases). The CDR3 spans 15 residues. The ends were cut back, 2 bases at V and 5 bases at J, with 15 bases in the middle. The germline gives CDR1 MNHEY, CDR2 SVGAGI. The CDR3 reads CASSYSQGLWETQYF. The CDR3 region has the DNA TGTGCCAGCAGTTACAGCCAGGGGCTATGGGAGACCCAGTACTTC.

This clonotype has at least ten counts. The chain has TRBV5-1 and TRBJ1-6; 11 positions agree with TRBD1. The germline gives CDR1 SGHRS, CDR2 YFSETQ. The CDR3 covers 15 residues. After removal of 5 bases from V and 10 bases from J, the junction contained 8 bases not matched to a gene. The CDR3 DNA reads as TGCGCCAGCAGTCAAAAGGGACAGGGGGGATCACCCCTCCACTTT. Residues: CASSQKGQGGSPLHF.

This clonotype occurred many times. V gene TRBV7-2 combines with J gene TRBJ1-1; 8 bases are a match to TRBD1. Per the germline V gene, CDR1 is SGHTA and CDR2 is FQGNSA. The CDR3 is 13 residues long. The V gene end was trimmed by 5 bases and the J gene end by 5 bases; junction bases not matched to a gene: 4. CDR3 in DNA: TGTGCCAGCAGCCCAGGGGGCGCGACTGAAGCTTTCTTT. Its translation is CASSPGGATEAFF.

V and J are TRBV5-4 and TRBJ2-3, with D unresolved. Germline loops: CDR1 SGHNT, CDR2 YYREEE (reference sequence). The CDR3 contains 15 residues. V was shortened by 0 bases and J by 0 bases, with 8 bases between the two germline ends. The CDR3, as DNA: TGTGCCAGCAGCTTGGGGCGAGGCAGCACAGATACGCAGTATTTT. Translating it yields CASSLGRGSTDTQYF.

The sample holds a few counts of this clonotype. CDR3 sequence reads: CASSPSNQETQYF. CDR3 nucleotide sequence: TGTGCCAGCAGCCCTAGCAACCAAGAGACCCAGTACTTC. This chain joins TRBV12-3 or TRBV12-4 and TRBJ2-5, with TRBD2 as a possible D gene (5 bases). Trimming removed 6 bases from V and 0 bases from J, with 8 bases in between. The length of the CDR3 is 13 residues.

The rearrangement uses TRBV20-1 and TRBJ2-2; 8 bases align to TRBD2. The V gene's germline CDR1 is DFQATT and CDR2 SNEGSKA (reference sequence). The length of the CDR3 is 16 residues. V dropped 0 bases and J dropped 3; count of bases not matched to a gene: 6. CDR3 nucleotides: TGCAGTGCTAGAGATTATCGGGGACTAGACACCGGGGAGCTGTTTTTT. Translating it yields CSARDYRGLDTGELFF.

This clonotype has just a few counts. The CDR3 spells CASSLGGNTDTQYF. The DNA for the CDR3 is TGTGCCAGCAGCTTAGGTGGTAACACAGATACGCAGTATTTT. The chain links TRBV5-4 to TRBJ2-3; D not resolved. Germline CDR1 SGHNT, CDR2 YYREEE (reference sequence). The V and J ends lost 2 bases and 2 bases respectively, with 9 bases between them. The CDR3 covers 14 residues.

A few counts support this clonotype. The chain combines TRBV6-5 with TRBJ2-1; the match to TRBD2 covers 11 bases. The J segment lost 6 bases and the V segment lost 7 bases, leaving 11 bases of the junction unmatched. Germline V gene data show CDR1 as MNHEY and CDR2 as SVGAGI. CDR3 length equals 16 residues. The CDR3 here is CASTSVAGGPGNEQFF. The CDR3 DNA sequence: TGTGCCAGCACCTCTGTAGCGGGGGGGCCGGGCAATGAGCAGTTCTTC.

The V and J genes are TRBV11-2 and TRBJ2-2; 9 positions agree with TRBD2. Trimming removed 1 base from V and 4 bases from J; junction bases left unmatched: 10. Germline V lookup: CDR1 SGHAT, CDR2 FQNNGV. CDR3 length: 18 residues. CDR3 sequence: CASSLGGWLAGPTGELFF. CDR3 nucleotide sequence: TGTGCCAGCAGCTTAGGAGGGTGGCTAGCGGGGCCCACCGGGGAGCTGTTTTTT.

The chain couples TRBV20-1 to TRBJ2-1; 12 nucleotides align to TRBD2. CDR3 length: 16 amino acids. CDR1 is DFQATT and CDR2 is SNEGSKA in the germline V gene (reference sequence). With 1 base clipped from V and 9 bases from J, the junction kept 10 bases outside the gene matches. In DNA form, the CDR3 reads TGCAGTGCTAGAGGCCTGACTAGCGGGAGTTCCGGTGAGCAGTTCTTC. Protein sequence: CSARGLTSGSSGEQFF.

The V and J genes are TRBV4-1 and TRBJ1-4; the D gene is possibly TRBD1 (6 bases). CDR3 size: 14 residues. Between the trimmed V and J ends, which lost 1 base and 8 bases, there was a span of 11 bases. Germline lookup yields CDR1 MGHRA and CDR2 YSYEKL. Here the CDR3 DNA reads TGCGCCAGCAGCCAAGTGGGGGGCGGCGAAAAACTGTTTTTT. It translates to CASSQVGGGEKLFF.

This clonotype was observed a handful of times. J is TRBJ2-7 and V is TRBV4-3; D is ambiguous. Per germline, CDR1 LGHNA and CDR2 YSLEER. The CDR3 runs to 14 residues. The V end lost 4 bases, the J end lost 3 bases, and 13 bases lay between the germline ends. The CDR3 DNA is TGCGCCAGCAGCCCCGAGACCGTGAACTACGAGCAGTACTTC. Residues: CASSPETVNYEQYF.

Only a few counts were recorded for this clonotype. CDR3 residues: CSVVLGTRGRSGNTIYF. The CDR3 nucleotides read TGCAGCGTTGTTCTGGGGACACGGGGCCGCTCTGGAAACACCATATATTTT. The chain combines TRBV29-1 with TRBJ1-3, with TRBD1 as a possible D gene (6 bases). CDR3 length: 17 amino acids. In germline, CDR1 is SQVTM, CDR2 ANQGSEA. V lost 4 bases and J lost 0, with 19 bases in between.

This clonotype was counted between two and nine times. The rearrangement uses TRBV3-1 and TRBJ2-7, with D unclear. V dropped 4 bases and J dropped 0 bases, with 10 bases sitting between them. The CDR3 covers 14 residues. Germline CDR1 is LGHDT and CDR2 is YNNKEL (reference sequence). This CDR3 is CASSRIGSSYEQYF. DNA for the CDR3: TGTGCCAGCAGCCGAATAGGGTCCTCCTACGAGCAGTACTTC.

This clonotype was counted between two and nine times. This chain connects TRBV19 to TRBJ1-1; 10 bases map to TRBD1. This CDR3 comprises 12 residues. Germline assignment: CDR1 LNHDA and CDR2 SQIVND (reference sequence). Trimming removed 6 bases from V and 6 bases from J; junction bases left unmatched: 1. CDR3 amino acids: CASRTGGPEAFF. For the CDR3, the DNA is TGTGCCAGTAGGACAGGGGGCCCTGAAGCTTTCTTT.

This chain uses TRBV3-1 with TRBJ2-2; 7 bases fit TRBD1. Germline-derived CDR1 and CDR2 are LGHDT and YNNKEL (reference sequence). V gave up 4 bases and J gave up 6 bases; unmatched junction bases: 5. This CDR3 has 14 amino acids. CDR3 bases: TGTGCCAGCAGCCCCTCGACAGGGCCCGGGGAGCTGTTTTTT. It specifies CASSPSTGPGELFF.

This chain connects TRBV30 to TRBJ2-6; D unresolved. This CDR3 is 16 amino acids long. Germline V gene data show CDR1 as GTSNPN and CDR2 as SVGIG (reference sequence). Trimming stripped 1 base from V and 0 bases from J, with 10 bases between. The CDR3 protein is CAWSGVAYSGANVLTF. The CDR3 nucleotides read TGTGCCTGGAGTGGGGTCGCGTACTCTGGGGCCAACGTCCTGACTTTC.

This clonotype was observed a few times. CDR3 bases: TGCAGCGTTGTGTGGCTAGCGGGAGGGAATGAGCAGTTCTTC. Translation: CSVVWLAGGNEQFF. V gene TRBV29-1 combines with J gene TRBJ2-1, with TRBD2 matching 12 bases. Germline trimming cut 4 bases from V and 7 bases from J; bases unmatched to any gene: 5. In germline, CDR1 is SQVTM, CDR2 ANQGSEA. The CDR3 spans 14 residues.

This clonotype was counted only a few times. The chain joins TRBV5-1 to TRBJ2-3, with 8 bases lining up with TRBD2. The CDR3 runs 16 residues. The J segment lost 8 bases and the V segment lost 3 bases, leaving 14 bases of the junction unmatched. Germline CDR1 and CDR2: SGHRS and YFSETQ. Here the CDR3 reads CASSSKSGGASGTQYF. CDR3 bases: TGCGCCAGCAGCTCGAAGAGCGGGGGCGCGAGTGGTACGCAGTATTTT.

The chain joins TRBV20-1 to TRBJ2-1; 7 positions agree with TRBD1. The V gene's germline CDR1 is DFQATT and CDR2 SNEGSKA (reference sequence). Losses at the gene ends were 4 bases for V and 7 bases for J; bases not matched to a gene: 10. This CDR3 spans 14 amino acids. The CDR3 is CSATLGQTRNEQFF. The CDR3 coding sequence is TGCAGTGCTACCCTGGGACAGACGAGGAATGAGCAGTTCTTC.